This is a list of T cell receptor beta chains from one sample in a study of blood T cell repertoires in COVID-19. Libraries were prepared by immunoSEQ multiplex PCR; TCRdb keeps only in-frame clonotypes and omits some of them. The table shows under 200,000 clones, with around 79% occurring only once. Sequenced: peripheral blood. These receptors were taken from a woman aged 40-49 years with COVID-19, enrolled during active disease. Both conserved end residues are part of each CDR3. D genes are given only for firm matches. The size field is filled for only some rows; it gives once, few, many or a size class.

clone size: NA
J gene: TRBJ2-3
V gene: TRBV3-1/TRBV3-2
D gene: NA
CDR3 DNA: TGTGCCAGCAGGCATCACGGGACTCTATTAGCTCCGCAGTATTTT
CDR3 protein: CASRHHGTLLAPQYF

clone size: NA
J gene: TRBJ2-7
V gene: TRBV27
D gene: NA
CDR3 DNA: TGTGCCAGCAGTTTATTTCCCGCGGTGAACTACGAGCAGTACTTC
CDR3 protein: CASSLFPAVNYEQYF

clone size: NA
J gene: TRBJ2-1
V gene: TRBV19
D gene: TRBD2
CDR3 DNA: TGTGCCAGTGGGGCGGTAGCGGGCCTCTACAATGAGCAGTTCTTC
CDR3 protein: CASGAVAGLYNEQFF

clone size: once
J gene: TRBJ1-3
V gene: TRBV11-2
D gene: NA
CDR3 DNA: TGTGCCAGCCTGACAGGCCCGGCTGGAAACACCATATATTTT
CDR3 protein: CASLTGPAGNTIYF

clone size: NA
J gene: TRBJ2-5
V gene: TRBV7-8
D gene: NA
CDR3 DNA: TGTGCCAGCAGCTCGGACAGAAAAGAGACCCAGTACTTC
CDR3 protein: CASSSDRKETQYF

clone size: NA
J gene: TRBJ1-2
V gene: TRBV6-2/TRBV6-3
D gene: NA
CDR3 DNA: TGTGCCAGCAGTTACGCGGGCAGGTCTAACTATGGCTACACCTTC
CDR3 protein: CASSYAGRSNYGYTF

clone size: NA
J gene: TRBJ1-5
V gene: TRBV28
D gene: NA
CDR3 DNA: TGTGCCAGCAGTTTAGAAGGCTCGGGACAGCCCCAGCATTTT
CDR3 protein: CASSLEGSGQPQHF

clone size: NA
J gene: TRBJ2-5
V gene: TRBV5-4
D gene: NA
CDR3 DNA: TGTGCCAGCAGCTTGTCGCCAGGATCGGAGACCCAGTACTTC
CDR3 protein: CASSLSPGSETQYF

clone size: NA
J gene: TRBJ1-5
V gene: TRBV5-1
D gene: NA
CDR3 DNA: TGCGCCAGCAGCCCAGGACAGTCGGCGGGGCCCCAGCATTTT
CDR3 protein: CASSPGQSAGPQHF

clone size: few
J gene: TRBJ1-2
V gene: TRBV3-1/TRBV3-2
D gene: NA
CDR3 DNA: TGTGCCAGCAGAAACATGATCAATGGCTACACCTTC
CDR3 protein: CASRNMINGYTF

clone size: NA
J gene: TRBJ1-2
V gene: TRBV3-1/TRBV3-2
D gene: NA
CDR3 DNA: TGTGCCAGCAGCGCGGGGCCCTATGGCTACACCTTC
CDR3 protein: CASSAGPYGYTF

clone size: NA
J gene: TRBJ2-5
V gene: TRBV9
D gene: TRBD2
CDR3 DNA: TGTGCCAGCAGCCCCGGACTAGCGGGGGAGACCCAGTACTTC
CDR3 protein: CASSPGLAGETQYF

clone size: once
J gene: TRBJ2-3
V gene: TRBV2
D gene: TRBD2
CDR3 DNA: TGTGCCAGCAGCCCCGGGACTAGCGATATGGATACGCAGTATTTT
CDR3 protein: CASSPGTSDMDTQYF

clone size: NA
J gene: TRBJ2-3
V gene: TRBV6-2/TRBV6-3
D gene: NA
CDR3 DNA: TGTGCCAGCAGTTACTCGACTCTGACAGATACGCAGTATTTT
CDR3 protein: CASSYSTLTDTQYF

clone size: few
J gene: TRBJ2-7
V gene: TRBV18
D gene: NA
CDR3 DNA: TGTGCCAGCTCACCTCCAGGAAGCTACGAGCAGTACTTC
CDR3 protein: CASSPPGSYEQYF

clone size: NA
J gene: TRBJ1-6
V gene: TRBV7-2
D gene: TRBD1
CDR3 DNA: TGTGCCAGCAGTTTGGACAGGGGGACCATTTCACCCCTCCACTTT
CDR3 protein: CASSLDRGTISPLHF

clone size: NA
J gene: TRBJ2-3
V gene: TRBV19
D gene: TRBD2
CDR3 DNA: TGTGCCAGTAGTAGGGCTAGCGGGACAGATACGCAGTATTTT
CDR3 protein: CASSRASGTDTQYF

clone size: few
J gene: TRBJ2-3
V gene: TRBV10-3
D gene: NA
CDR3 DNA: TGTGCCATCAGTGAGGGCACGGACTACACAGATACGCAGTATTTT
CDR3 protein: CAISEGTDYTDTQYF

clone size: NA
J gene: TRBJ1-2
V gene: TRBV27
D gene: NA
CDR3 DNA: TGTGCCAGCAGCCTGTCGGCGGGAGTGAATGGCTACACCTTC
CDR3 protein: CASSLSAGVNGYTF

clone size: once
J gene: TRBJ1-1
V gene: TRBV18
D gene: NA
CDR3 DNA: TGTGCCAGCTCACTCGGGAACACTGAAGCTTTCTTT
CDR3 protein: CASSLGNTEAFF

clone size: NA
J gene: TRBJ2-3
V gene: TRBV20-1
D gene: TRBD1
CDR3 DNA: TGCAGTGCTAGTCGACAGGGGGGTTTTTGGGGCACAGATACGCAGTATTTT
CDR3 protein: CSASRQGGFWGTDTQYF

clone size: few
J gene: TRBJ1-4
V gene: TRBV15
D gene: TRBD1
CDR3 DNA: TGTGCCACCAGCAGAGATCGGACAGGGAATGAAAAACTGTTTTTT
CDR3 protein: CATSRDRTGNEKLFF

clone size: NA
J gene: TRBJ2-7
V gene: TRBV3-1/TRBV3-2
D gene: NA
CDR3 DNA: TGTGCCAGCAGCCAAGTTCCCTCTTTAGAGCAGTACTTC
CDR3 protein: CASSQVPSLEQYF

clone size: NA
J gene: TRBJ1-6
V gene: TRBV5-1
D gene: NA
CDR3 DNA: TGCGCCAGCAGCCCGGCCGCGGACTATAATTCACCCCTCCACTTT
CDR3 protein: CASSPAADYNSPLHF

clone size: NA
J gene: TRBJ2-6
V gene: TRBV15
D gene: NA
CDR3 DNA: TGTGCCACCAGCAGAGATCGCCGGGCTGGGGCCAACGTCCTGACTTTC
CDR3 protein: CATSRDRRAGANVLTF

clone size: NA
J gene: TRBJ1-1
V gene: TRBV6-1
D gene: NA
CDR3 DNA: TGTGCCAGCAGTGAAGGCACACAGGGCACTGAAGCTTTCTTT
CDR3 protein: CASSEGTQGTEAFF

clone size: once
J gene: TRBJ2-7
V gene: TRBV4-1
D gene: TRBD1
CDR3 DNA: TGCGCCAGCAGCCGGGGACAGGGGGACGAGCAGTACTTC
CDR3 protein: CASSRGQGDEQYF

clone size: NA
J gene: TRBJ1-6
V gene: TRBV20-1
D gene: NA
CDR3 DNA: TGCAGTGCTAGTCTGCCCTCTATCATCACCCTCCACTTT
CDR3 protein: CSASLPSIITLHF

clone size: NA
J gene: TRBJ1-4
V gene: TRBV2
D gene: TRBD1
CDR3 DNA: TGTGCCAGCAGTAAGGACAGGGGGAATGAAAAACTGTTTTTT
CDR3 protein: CASSKDRGNEKLFF

clone size: NA
J gene: TRBJ1-5
V gene: TRBV5-5
D gene: NA
CDR3 DNA: TGTGCCAGCAGCTTGTATCCAGGGAATAGTCAGCCCCAGCATTTT
CDR3 protein: CASSLYPGNSQPQHF

clone size: NA
J gene: TRBJ2-6
V gene: TRBV30
D gene: NA
CDR3 DNA: TGTGCCTGGGCCGTCGGGGCTGGGGCCAACGTCCTGACTTTC
CDR3 protein: CAWAVGAGANVLTF

clone size: NA
J gene: TRBJ2-3
V gene: TRBV4-1
D gene: NA
CDR3 DNA: TGCGCCAGCAGCCAAGATAGTCGGGGGATTCTCACAGATACGCAGTATTTT
CDR3 protein: CASSQDSRGILTDTQYF

clone size: many
J gene: TRBJ1-1
V gene: TRBV29-1
D gene: TRBD1
CDR3 DNA: TGCAGCGCCCACGACAGGGTGAACACTGAAGCTTTCTTT
CDR3 protein: CSAHDRVNTEAFF

clone size: NA
J gene: TRBJ1-1
V gene: TRBV9
D gene: NA
CDR3 DNA: TGTGCCAGCAGCGTACTTCCAACGGACACTGAAGCTTTCTTT
CDR3 protein: CASSVLPTDTEAFF

clone size: NA
J gene: TRBJ1-5
V gene: TRBV30
D gene: NA
CDR3 DNA: TGTGCCTGGGGCGCGGGGGCTCCTAGTCAGCCCCAGCATTTT
CDR3 protein: CAWGAGAPSQPQHF

clone size: NA
J gene: TRBJ1-3
V gene: TRBV30
D gene: NA
CDR3 DNA: TGTGCCTGGAGTGTGAGTCTACTGGGCGGAAACACCATATATTTT
CDR3 protein: CAWSVSLLGGNTIYF

clone size: NA
J gene: TRBJ1-4
V gene: TRBV7-2
D gene: TRBD1
CDR3 DNA: TGTGCCAGCAGCTACGCAGGGGGGAGTGAAAAACTGTTTTTT
CDR3 protein: CASSYAGGSEKLFF

clone size: once
J gene: TRBJ2-5
V gene: TRBV9
D gene: NA
CDR3 DNA: TGTGCCAGCAGCCCAAGGACAGATATTTTCAGAGGGCTGCTGGAGACCCAGTACTTC
CDR3 protein: CASSPRTDIFRGLLETQYF

clone size: NA
J gene: TRBJ2-7
V gene: TRBV29-1
D gene: TRBD2
CDR3 DNA: TGCAGCGTTGAGACTAGCGGGAGTTGGGGCTACGAGCAGTACTTC
CDR3 protein: CSVETSGSWGYEQYF

clone size: NA
J gene: TRBJ2-3
V gene: TRBV13
D gene: TRBD2
CDR3 DNA: TGTGCCAGCAGCCCAGTAGCGGGGGCAGACACAGATACGCAGTATTTT
CDR3 protein: CASSPVAGADTDTQYF

clone size: NA
J gene: TRBJ1-6
V gene: TRBV14
D gene: NA
CDR3 DNA: TGTGCCAGCAGCACAGGGCGACGTTCACCCCTCCACTTT
CDR3 protein: CASSTGRRSPLHF

clone size: NA
J gene: TRBJ2-7
V gene: TRBV5-8
D gene: NA
CDR3 DNA: TGTGCCAGCAGCTTGGATGGGCGGGGAGAGCAGTACTTC
CDR3 protein: CASSLDGRGEQYF

clone size: NA
J gene: TRBJ1-5
V gene: TRBV2
D gene: NA
CDR3 DNA: TGTGCCAGCAGTGAGGACAGCACCCATCAGCCCCAGCATTTT
CDR3 protein: CASSEDSTHQPQHF

clone size: NA
J gene: TRBJ2-7
V gene: TRBV6-1
D gene: TRBD2
CDR3 DNA: TGTGCCAGCAGTGAAGAAGTCGGGGGGTGGACCTACGAGCAGTACTTC
CDR3 protein: CASSEEVGGWTYEQYF

clone size: NA
J gene: TRBJ2-5
V gene: TRBV19
D gene: NA
CDR3 DNA: TGTGCCAGTAGTATTGGTCAGGGACTTCAAGAGACCCAGTACTTC
CDR3 protein: CASSIGQGLQETQYF

clone size: few
J gene: TRBJ2-1
V gene: TRBV19
D gene: NA
CDR3 DNA: TGTGCCAGTAGTAGAAGGGATTTGGGGAGACACAATGAGCAGTTCTTC
CDR3 protein: CASSRRDLGRHNEQFF

clone size: once
J gene: TRBJ2-3
V gene: TRBV3-1/TRBV3-2
D gene: NA
CDR3 DNA: TGTGCCAGCAGCCAAGAGGCAGGGAGGAACACAGATACGCAGTATTTT
CDR3 protein: CASSQEAGRNTDTQYF

clone size: NA
J gene: TRBJ2-3
V gene: TRBV24-1
D gene: TRBD2
CDR3 DNA: TGTGCCACCAGTTTCGGGACTAGCGCCACAGATACGCAGTATTTT
CDR3 protein: CATSFGTSATDTQYF

clone size: NA
J gene: TRBJ1-2
V gene: TRBV11-2
D gene: NA
CDR3 DNA: TGTGCCAGCAGTAGAGGCGGGCATTCGAAAGATGGCTACACCTTC
CDR3 protein: CASSRGGHSKDGYTF

clone size: many
J gene: TRBJ2-3
V gene: TRBV5-1
D gene: TRBD1
CDR3 DNA: TGCGCCAGCAGTCCCGGACAGGTTAGGGATACGCAGTATTTT
CDR3 protein: CASSPGQVRDTQYF